The 27 T cell receptor beta chains below all came from one sample that was sequenced in a study of identical twins. TCRdb analysed the 5' RACE reads with MiXCR anew, one entry per CDR3 protein. Of around 480,000 distinct CDR3 sequences in the sample, approximately 14% were seen once. The same sample was also used in a study of yellow fever vaccine responses in identical twins.

Sequences were obtained from CD4+ T cells sorted from blood. These receptors were collected from a woman younger than 30 in good health.

This clonotype appeared a few times. V and J are TRBV27 and TRBJ2-7, with 13 bases lining up with TRBD2. The V gene end was trimmed by 5 bases and the J gene end by 6 bases; junction bases not matched to a gene: 10. CDR1 and CDR2 (germline): MNHEY, SMNVEV (reference sequence). The CDR3 sequence is 16 residues long. The CDR3 nucleotides are TGTGCCAGCAGTCCCCAGCCCGGGACTAGCGGGGCCGAGCAGTACTTC. This translates into CASSPQPGTSGAEQYF.

This clonotype was observed a handful of times. The V call is TRBV5-6, the J call TRBJ1-1; 7 nucleotides agree with TRBD1. This CDR3 has 17 residues. The germline CDR1 and CDR2 sequences are SGHDT and YYEEEE. The V and J ends lost 0 bases and 0 bases, in that order; junction bases with no gene match: 8. The CDR3 loop reads CASSLVIVGQLNTEAFF. The CDR3 DNA is TGTGCCAGCAGCTTGGTTATAGTGGGACAGCTGAACACTGAAGCTTTCTTT.

This clonotype was seen repeatedly, ten times or more. The chain has TRBV6-1 and TRBJ1-3; 8 nucleotides align to TRBD1. The germline gives CDR1 MNHNS, CDR2 SASEGT. This CDR3 spans 15 amino acids. V lost 6 bases to trimming and J lost 7 bases; unmatched junction nucleotides: 11. DNA of the CDR3: TGTGCCAGCAGGATCTACAGGGGGACTTCGAACACCATATATTTT. Protein sequence: CASRIYRGTSNTIYF.

Only a few counts were recorded for this clonotype. The V call is TRBV20-1, the J call TRBJ1-1, with TRBD1 matching over 9 bases. Trimming took 6 bases from V and 12 from J; bases not matched to a gene: 14. Per the germline V gene, CDR1 is DFQATT and CDR2 is SNEGSKA (reference sequence). This CDR3 region has 13 residues. The CDR3, as DNA: TGCAGTGCCCGAGAAGGGCCGGGACAGGGACCTTTCTTT. Translated: CSAREGPGQGPFF.

V and J are TRBV7-9 and TRBJ1-4, with 7 positions matching TRBD1. The V gene's germline CDR1 is SEHNR and CDR2 FQNEAQ (reference sequence). There are 15 residues in the CDR3. V gave up 5 bases and J gave up 4 bases; unmatched junction bases: 7. The CDR3 bases are TGTGCCAGCAGCCGGCGGACAGGTTATAATGAAAAACTGTTTTTT. Its translation: CASSRRTGYNEKLFF.

This clonotype was detected ten times or more. The chain combines TRBV12-3 or TRBV12-4 with TRBJ1-1; D is perhaps TRBD1 (6 bases). The CDR3 consists of 16 residues. V was clipped by 4 bases and J by 9 bases, with 24 bases between them. CDR3 in DNA: TGTGCCAGCAGTTACCCCCTAGGGGGAGGTGGATACAAAGCTTTCTTT. This translates into CASSYPLGGGGYKAFF.

The gene calls are TRBV20-1 and TRBJ2-1; D is unclear. V lost 6 bases and J lost 4, with 10 bases in between. Germline V gene lookup returns CDR1 DFQATT and CDR2 SNEGSKA (reference sequence). CDR3 length equals 12 residues. CDR3 sequence reads: CSAIFSYNEQFF. In nucleotides, the CDR3 is TGCAGTGCCATCTTTTCTTACAATGAGCAGTTCTTC.

The chain links TRBV4-1 to TRBJ2-4; the D is unclear. Germline V gene lookup returns CDR1 MGHRA and CDR2 YSYEKL. V was cut by 1 base and J by 0 bases, with 10 bases left in between. The CDR3 is 16 residues long. CDR3 sequence: CASSQVPALAKNIQYF. The CDR3 DNA sequence: TGCGCCAGCAGCCAAGTGCCGGCTTTAGCCAAAAACATTCAGTACTTC.

There are a few counts of this clonotype. V is TRBV5-5 and J is TRBJ2-2; maybe TRBD1 (5 bases). Germline V lookup: CDR1 SGHKS, CDR2 YYEKEE (reference sequence). Trimming removed 4 bases at V and 7 bases at J, with 14 bases between. The CDR3 sequence is 14 residues long. CDR3 bases: TGTGCCAGCAGCCGATTAGGGGTAGGCGGGGAGCTGTTTTTT. As protein: CASSRLGVGGELFF.

The chain links TRBV5-1 to TRBJ2-3; D is undetermined. The CDR3 is made up of 13 amino acids. The germline gives CDR1 SGHRS, CDR2 YFSETQ. The germline V and J ends were trimmed by 8 bases and 0 bases, with 10 bases remaining between them. The CDR3 loop is CASHFLSTDTQYF. The CDR3 DNA reads TGCGCCAGTCACTTCCTCAGCACAGATACGCAGTATTTT.

This sequence joins TRBV28 and TRBJ2-1, with D maybe TRBD2 (5 bases). The CDR3 sequence is 15 residues long. Germline V gene sequence: CDR1 MDHEN, CDR2 SYDVKM. V lost 3 bases to trimming and J lost 6 bases, with 15 bases between them. The CDR3 is CASSLLAPAGNEQFF. The CDR3 region has the DNA TGTGCCAGCAGTTTGCTAGCCCCGGCAGGCAATGAGCAGTTCTTC.

The chain recombines TRBV20-1 with TRBJ2-7; D unresolved. Germline loops: CDR1 DFQATT, CDR2 SNEGSKA (reference sequence). The germline V and J ends were trimmed by 1 base and 2 bases, with 9 bases remaining between them. The length of the CDR3 is 13 residues. Here the CDR3 DNA reads TGCAGTGCTAGAGCCCAGGTTACCTACGAGCAGTACTTC. It encodes CSARAQVTYEQYF.

In its sample, this clonotype was seen a few times. The chain couples TRBV24-1 to TRBJ2-7; TRBD1 aligns across 7 bases. Germline loops: CDR1 KGHDR, CDR2 SFDVKD. There are 19 residues in the CDR3. J gave up 0 bases and V 2 bases, and 15 bases lay outside the gene matches. CDR3 protein: CATSDSTNTGTDNSYEQYF. CDR3 coding DNA: TGTGCCACCAGTGATTCTACAAATACCGGGACAGACAACTCCTACGAGCAGTACTTC.

This clonotype has at least ten counts. The rearrangement links TRBV29-1 to TRBJ1-1, with D possibly TRBD1 on 5 matching bases. Germline V gene sequence: CDR1 SQVTM, CDR2 ANQGSEA. There are 15 residues in the CDR3. The V and J ends lost 4 bases and 4 bases respectively, with 19 bases between them. CDR3 coding DNA: TGCAGCGTTGTCGAGGGGTCAAGGGGCTTCACTGAAGCTTTCTTT. Its protein is CSVVEGSRGFTEAFF.

A few counts support this clonotype. This chain uses TRBV5-5 with TRBJ2-1; 7 nucleotides align to TRBD2. Unmatched junction bases numbered 9, after V lost 0 bases and J lost 6 bases. There are 16 residues in the CDR3. Germline-derived CDR1 and CDR2 are SGHKS and YYEKEE (reference sequence). The DNA of the CDR3 is TGTGCCAGCAGCTTGGCCTCGGGGGGTGTGCTCAATGAGCAGTTCTTC. It is translated as CASSLASGGVLNEQFF.

The chain links TRBV9 to TRBJ2-7; possibly TRBD2 for D (6 bases). V lost 3 bases and J lost 5, with 15 bases in between. This CDR3 has 14 amino acids. The germline CDR1 and CDR2 sequences are SGDLS and YYNGEE. CDR3 coding DNA: TGTGCCAGCAGCGCGACCGGGACTCCGAACGAGCAGTACTTC. Amino acid sequence: CASSATGTPNEQYF. The full variable domain, with the rest looked up from reference TRBV9 and TRBJ2-7, is DSGVTQTPKHLITATGQRVTLRCSPRSGDLSVYWYQQSLDQGLQFLIQYYNGEERAKGNILERFSAQQFPDLHSELNLSSLELGDSALYFCASSATGTPNEQYFGPGTRLTVT.

This clonotype has more than one count but fewer than ten. The V and J genes are TRBV27 and TRBJ2-7, with D possibly being TRBD1 or TRBD2 (5 bases each). V was trimmed by 6 bases and J by 2 bases, leaving 26 bases between them. There are 18 residues in the CDR3. Germline V gives CDR1 MNHEY, CDR2 SMNVEV (reference sequence). The CDR3 nucleotides read TGTGCCAGCAGCCTCCGTGCCTCACCCGGGGCGCCCCCCTACGAGCAGTACTTC. Amino acids: CASSLRASPGAPPYEQYF.

This chain connects TRBV7-2 to TRBJ2-5, with D perhaps matching TRBD1 (6 bases). Germline V gene data show CDR1 as SGHTA and CDR2 as FQGNSA. This CDR3 region has 16 residues. Between the trimmed V and J ends, which lost 1 base and 5 bases, there was a span of 17 bases. The CDR3 nucleotides are TGTGCCAGCAGCTTAGGTTTCGGACAGACCGCGGAGACCCAGTACTTC. It specifies CASSLGFGQTAETQYF. The full variable domain, with the rest looked up from reference TRBV7-2 and TRBJ2-5, is GAGVSQSPSNKVTEKGKDVELRCDPISGHTALYWYRQSLGQGLEFLIYFQGNSAPDKSGLPSDRFSAERTGGSVSTLTIQRTQQEDSAVYLCASSLGFGQTAETQYFGPGTRLLVL.

This clonotype has more than one count but fewer than ten. The chain couples TRBV7-2 to TRBJ2-1, with 9 bases identical to TRBD2. CDR3 length equals 17 residues. The junction had 14 bases not matched to a gene; V was cut back by 5 bases and J by 6 bases. Germline V gene sequence: CDR1 SGHTA, CDR2 FQGNSA. The CDR3 region is CASSPRRKREDRNEQFF. For the CDR3, the DNA is TGTGCCAGCAGCCCCAGACGGAAGCGGGAGGATCGCAATGAGCAGTTCTTC.

This chain uses TRBV12-3 or TRBV12-4 with TRBJ2-2, with D perhaps matching TRBD2 (6 bases). The CDR3 totals 15 residues. V lost 1 base, J lost 7 bases, and 13 bases lay in between. In DNA, the CDR3 is TGTGCCAGCAGTTTAGAGTTGGAGGGTGACGGGGAGCTGTTTTTT. Translation gives CASSLELEGDGELFF.

The rearrangement uses TRBV7-2 and TRBJ2-2; 7 bases map to TRBD2. Germline loops: CDR1 SGHTA, CDR2 FQGNSA. This CDR3 comprises 15 residues. Losses at the gene ends were 2 bases for V and 7 bases for J; bases not matched to a gene: 7. The CDR3 DNA follows: TGTGCCAGCAGCTTATCGCCTAGCGGCGGCGGGGAGCTGTTTTTT. Its protein is CASSLSPSGGGELFF.

This clonotype occurred once. The rearrangement uses TRBV11-3 and TRBJ2-2; D is ambiguous. Trimming took off 4 bases at V and 6 bases at J, with 15 bases between the two ends. Germline-derived CDR1 and CDR2 are SGHNT and YENEEA. CDR3 length equals 15 residues. DNA of the CDR3: TGTGCCAGCAGCTCCAGCCTTAGGGTACCCGGGGAGCTGTTTTTT. Its protein is CASSSSLRVPGELFF.

The chain has TRBV6-5 and TRBJ2-3, with D possibly TRBD2 on 5 matching bases. The CDR3 has 14 amino acids. Trimming took off 5 bases at V and 4 bases at J, with 13 bases between the two ends. Germline CDR1 reads MNHEY; CDR2 reads SVGAGI. The CDR3 loop reads CASSTGSVADTQYF. The CDR3 DNA follows: TGTGCCAGCAGTACTGGTAGCGTAGCAGATACGCAGTATTTT.

This clonotype was seen only a few times. The J gene is TRBJ2-1, the V gene TRBV12-3 or TRBV12-4; tentative D call: TRBD2 (5 bases). The V gene lost 7 bases and the J gene lost 4 bases, with 11 bases spanning the gap. CDR3 length: 13 amino acids. The CDR3 loop is CASTMDSYNEQFF. In nucleotides, the CDR3 is TGTGCCAGCACCATGGACTCGTACAATGAGCAGTTCTTC.

J is TRBJ2-3 and V is TRBV20-1; 8 bases align to TRBD1. The CDR3 runs to 14 residues. From germline, CDR1 is DFQATT and CDR2 SNEGSKA (reference sequence). J gave up 0 bases and V 5 bases, and 4 bases lay outside the gene matches. DNA of the CDR3: TGCAGTGCTTGGACAGGGAGTAGCACAGATACGCAGTATTTT. This gives the protein CSAWTGSSTDTQYF.

The genes are TRBV11-3 and TRBJ2-3; maybe TRBD2 (6 bases). This CDR3 has 16 amino acids. The V gene's germline CDR1 is SGHNT and CDR2 YENEEA. Trimming cost V 5 bases and J 2 bases, with 17 bases left between them. The CDR3 nucleotides are TGTGCCAGCAGCCCCCGGGGGTCGCGGGACACAGATACGCAGTATTTT. Its protein product is CASSPRGSRDTDTQYF.

This clonotype was found a few times. The chain links TRBV27 to TRBJ2-7; weak D call: TRBD2 (5 bases). Germline CDR1 reads MNHEY; CDR2 reads SMNVEV (reference sequence). Between the trimmed V and J ends, which lost 9 bases and 1 base, there was a span of 16 bases. The CDR3 is 14 amino acids. The CDR3: CASWTSGNSYEQYF. CDR3 DNA sequence: TGTGCCAGTTGGACCTCGGGGAATTCCTACGAGCAGTACTTC.